The text below deals with one TCR beta chain. Generated by immunoSEQ multiplex PCR, the TCRdb table keeps only in-frame clones and is missing some. The sample lists about 140,000 clones, more than 75% occurring once. This CDR3 region has 15 residues. Germline CDR1 is SGHTA and CDR2 is FQGTGA. The junction had 6 bases not matched to a gene; V was cut back by 5 bases and J by 3 bases. The data were taken from a study of blood T cell repertoires in COVID-19. The chain is built from TRBV7-3 and TRBJ2-1; TRBD2 agrees at 8 bases. The clonotype was recovered from a woman aged 45-65 years with active or convalescent COVID-19. The sample taken for sequencing was peripheral blood. DNA of the CDR3: TGTGCCAGCAGCAGGGGACTAGGTAGCTACAATGAGCAGTTCTTC. It specifies CASSRGLGSYNEQFF.